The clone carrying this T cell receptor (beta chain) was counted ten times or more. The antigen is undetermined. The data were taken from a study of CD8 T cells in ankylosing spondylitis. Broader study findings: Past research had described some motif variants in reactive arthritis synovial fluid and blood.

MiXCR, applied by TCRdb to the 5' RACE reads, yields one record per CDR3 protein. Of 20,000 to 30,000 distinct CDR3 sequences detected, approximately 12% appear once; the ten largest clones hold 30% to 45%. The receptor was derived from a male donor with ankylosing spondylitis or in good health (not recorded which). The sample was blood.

The CDR3 loop is CASSTTVTNYGYTF. The DNA of the CDR3 is TGTGCCAGCAGTACGACAGTCACCAACTATGGCTACACCTTC. This rearrangement joins TRBV12-3 or TRBV12-4 to TRBJ1-2, with D tentatively TRBD1 (5 bases). There are 14 residues in the CDR3. Deletions cut 5 bases from V and 2 bases from J, with 12 bases between.